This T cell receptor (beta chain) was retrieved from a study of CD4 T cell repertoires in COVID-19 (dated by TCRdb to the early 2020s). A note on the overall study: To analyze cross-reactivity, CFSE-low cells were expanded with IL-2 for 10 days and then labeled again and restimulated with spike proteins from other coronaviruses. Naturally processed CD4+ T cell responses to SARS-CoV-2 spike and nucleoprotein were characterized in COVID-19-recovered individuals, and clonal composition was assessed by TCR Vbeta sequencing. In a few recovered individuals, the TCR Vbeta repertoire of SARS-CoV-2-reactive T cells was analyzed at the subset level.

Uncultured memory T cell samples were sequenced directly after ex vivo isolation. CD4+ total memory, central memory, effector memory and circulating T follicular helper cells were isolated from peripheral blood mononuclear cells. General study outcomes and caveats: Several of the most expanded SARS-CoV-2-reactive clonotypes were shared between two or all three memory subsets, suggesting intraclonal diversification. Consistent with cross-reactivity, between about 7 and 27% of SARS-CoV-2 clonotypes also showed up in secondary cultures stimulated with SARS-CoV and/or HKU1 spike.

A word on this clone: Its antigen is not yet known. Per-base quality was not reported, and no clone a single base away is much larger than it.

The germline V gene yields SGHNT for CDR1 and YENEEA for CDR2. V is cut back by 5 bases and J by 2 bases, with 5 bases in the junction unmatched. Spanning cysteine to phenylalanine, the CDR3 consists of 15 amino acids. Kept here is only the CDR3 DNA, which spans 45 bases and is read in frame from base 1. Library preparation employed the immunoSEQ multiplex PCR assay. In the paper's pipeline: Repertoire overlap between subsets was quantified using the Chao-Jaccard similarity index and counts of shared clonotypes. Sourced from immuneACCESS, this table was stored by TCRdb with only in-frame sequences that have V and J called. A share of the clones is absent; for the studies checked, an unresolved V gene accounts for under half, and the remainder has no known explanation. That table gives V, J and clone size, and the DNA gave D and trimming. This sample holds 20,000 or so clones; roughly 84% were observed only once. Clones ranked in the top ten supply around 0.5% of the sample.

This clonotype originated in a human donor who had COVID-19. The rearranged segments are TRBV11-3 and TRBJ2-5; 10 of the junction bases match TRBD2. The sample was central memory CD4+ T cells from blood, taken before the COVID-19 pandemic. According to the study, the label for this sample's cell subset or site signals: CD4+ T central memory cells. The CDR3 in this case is CASSPGTSEQETQYF. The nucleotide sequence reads TGTGCCAGCAGCCCTGGGACTAGCGAACAAGAGACCCAGTACTTC.